This T cell receptor (beta chain) was recovered during a study of vaccination and CD4 T cells after COVID-19. Looking at the study overall: Convalescent individuals numbered four females and six males, two being Hispanic.

CDR1 and CDR2 (germline): SGHAT, FQNNGV. The ends lost 5 bases at V and 9 bases at J; junction bases unmatched: 4. This CDR3 contains 14 residues. Treatment: roughly 11-day PBMC culture with coronavirus spike peptide pools or control peptides (ViraFEST assay). Sequencing of DNA taken from cultured CD4+ T cells relied on the Oncomine TCR Beta short-read assay. TCRdb re-called the PCR reads with MiXCR, one entry per CDR3 protein. The top ten hold approximately 17% of the sample, which has over 11,000 distinct CDR3 sequences, roughly 43% seen once. This clonotype has a handful of counts. The antigen remains unidentified.

The sequenced sample consisted of cultured CD4+ T cells from blood. The TCR originated in a human donor with COVID-19. The chain recombines TRBV11-2 with TRBJ1-6, with TRBD1 matching 10 bases. The CDR3 DNA follows: TGTGCCAGCAGCCCCGGACAGGGGGTTTCACCCCTCCACTTT. It specifies CASSPGQGVSPLHF.